This T cell receptor beta chain was recovered during a study of Ad26.COV2.S vaccination and SARS-CoV-2 variants (dated by TCRdb to about 2021). In terms of the full investigation: Vaccine-arm donors came from COV1001, a multicentre, randomized, double-blind, placebo-controlled phase I-IIa trial of Ad26.COV2.S in healthy adults. Ad26.COV2.S was given intramuscularly at 5x10^10 or 1x10^11 viral particles, as a single shot or as two shots 56 days apart. Sequencing of the TCRbeta repertoire served to evaluate the specificity and breadth of SARS-CoV-2-reactive T cell receptors following Ad26.COV2.S vaccination. A total of 32 samples were included in the TCR-sequenced set, comprising roughly 19 Ad26.COV2.S vaccine recipients, 5 placebo recipients and 8 SARS-CoV-2 convalescent individuals. Trial participants were randomized into five groups of five: low-dose or high-dose Ad26.COV2.S given once or twice, or placebo on both occasions. Investigators did not know the trial group allocation while performing experiments and assessing outcomes.

The immunoSEQ Assay was the method used to sequence TCRbeta CDR3 regions. After extraction, genomic DNA underwent amplification by bias-controlled multiplex PCR, followed by high-throughput sequencing. The paper's data handling went like this. To quantify the absolute abundance of each unique TCRbeta CDR3 region, sequences were collapsed and filtered. T cell fraction was estimated by normalizing TCRbeta template counts to usable DNA, which was measured by amplifying reference genes present in all nucleated cells. Repertoire TCRs were annotated as SARS-CoV-2-specific by exact matching of V gene, CDR3 amino acid sequence and J gene to a known reactive TCR set. The reference SARS-CoV-2 TCR set was obtained from MIRA and was filtered for enrichment in COVID-19-positive ImmuneCODE repertoires, whereby public or cross-reactive TCRs were removed. Using the MIRA antigens, annotated TCRs were further analysed by specific ORF or by position within an ORF. Breadth was defined as annotated unique rearrangements over total unique productive rearrangements; depth was the summed frequency of those rearrangements. Two-sided Wilcoxon rank-sum tests were applied when comparing TCR breadth between groups. As stored in TCRdb, this immuneACCESS dataset retains in-frame rearrangements with V and J assigned. A fraction of the clones does not appear; measured against another copy, unresolved V genes explain less than half of the discrepancy, and the remainder lacks a known reason. V, J and clone size are taken as reported in that table, and D and trimming were inferred from the DNA itself. The sample data list 200,000 to 300,000 clones, and approximately 88% of these were observed just once. The ten most abundant clones make up roughly 3% of the sample.

Interpreted using the paper, the treatment or condition label stands for: approximately 18 received Ad26.COV2.S at low or high dose, single or two shots; five or six received placebo; per-sample allocation not given. Repertoires of vaccine and placebo recipients were sequenced from samples taken on day 63 after the first injection. Cohort 1b enrolled 25 to 30 adults aged 18-55 years at a single site in Boston, USA, between 29 July and 7 August 2020. Ad26.COV2.S was a replication-incompetent adenovirus type 26 vector expressing a prefusion-stabilized SARS-CoV-2 spike protein from the original Wuhan strain. Results the study describes overall, beyond this receptor: Vaccine and placebo recipients had similar non-spike TCR breadth, a finding consistent with the vaccine containing only spike. After vaccination, spike-specific CD8+ and CD4+ T cell responses were reported to show substantial breadth. The authors noted that the TCR breadth and depth analyses may have underestimated total T cell responses. The study was not powered for comparison of responses between vaccine doses or regimens. Spike-specific TCR breadth was higher in Ad26.COV2.S recipients than in placebo recipients (P = 0.0014).

Comment on this clone: Its specific antigen is unknown. No base quality information exists; no much larger clone differs at one position.

Trimming at the junction amounts to 0 bases on V and 3 bases on J, and the germline ends lie 4 bases apart. Spanning cysteine to phenylalanine, the CDR3 consists of 12 amino acids. Left in the record is the CDR3 DNA by itself, 36 bases read in frame from the first base. Reading the germline V gene gives CDR1 SGHRS and CDR2 YFSETQ. The rearrangement combines TRBV5-1 with TRBJ2-7; no confident D gene assignment can be made. The sample here was peripheral blood, taken in a trial of Ad26.COV2.S vaccine versus placebo. This TCR was recovered from a person between 18 and 65 years old who received the Ad26.COV2.S COVID-19 vaccine or a placebo. The DNA sequence reads TGCGCCAGCAGCTTGGGGAACTACGAGCAGTACTTC. This yields the protein CASSLGNYEQYF.